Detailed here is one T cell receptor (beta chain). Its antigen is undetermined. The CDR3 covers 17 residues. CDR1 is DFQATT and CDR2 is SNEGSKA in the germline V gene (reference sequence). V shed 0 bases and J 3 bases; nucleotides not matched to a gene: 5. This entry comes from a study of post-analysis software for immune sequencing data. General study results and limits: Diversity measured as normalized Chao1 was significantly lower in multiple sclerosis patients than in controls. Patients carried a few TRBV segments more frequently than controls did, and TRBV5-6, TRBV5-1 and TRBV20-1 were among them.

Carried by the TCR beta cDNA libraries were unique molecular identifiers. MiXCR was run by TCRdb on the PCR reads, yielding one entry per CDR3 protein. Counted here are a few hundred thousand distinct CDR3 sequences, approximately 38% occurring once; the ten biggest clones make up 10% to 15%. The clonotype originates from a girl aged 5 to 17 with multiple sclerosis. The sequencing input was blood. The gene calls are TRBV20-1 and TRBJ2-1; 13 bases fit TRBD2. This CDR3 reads CSARDTSGGAYYNEQFF. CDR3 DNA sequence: TGCAGTGCTAGAGATACTAGCGGGGGGGCCTACTACAATGAGCAGTTCTTC.